These T cell receptor beta chains were read from a single sample in a study of shared clonotypes between healthy human individuals. The method was immunoSEQ multiplex PCR; TCRdb's version includes in-frame clones alone and lacks a portion of them. The sample has around 700,000 clones; roughly 70% are singletons. The source material was memory CD4+ T cells sorted from blood. These receptors all stem from a woman younger than 45 in good health. Each CDR3 is given with its conserved first and last residue. The D gene is left open where the match is weak. The size entry is marked missing in some rows and otherwise reads once, few, many or a size class.

J gene | D gene | clone size | V gene | CDR3 protein | CDR3 DNA
TRBJ2-7 | TRBD2 | NA | TRBV5-6 | CASSLGVAGTLREQYF | TGTGCCAGCAGCTTGGGGGTAGCGGGTACGTTGAGGGAGCAGTACTTC
TRBJ2-1 | TRBD2 | NA | TRBV5-1 | CASSFSGTTYNEQFF | TGCGCCAGCAGCTTTAGCGGGACGACCTACAATGAGCAGTTCTTC
TRBJ2-2 | TRBD2 | NA | TRBV7-3 | CASSPRTSGRVNTGELFF | TGTGCCAGCAGCCCTAGGACTAGCGGGAGAGTGAACACCGGGGAGCTGTTTTTT
TRBJ1-1 | NA | NA | TRBV9 | CASSAQGHQNTEAFF | TGTGCCAGCAGCGCACAAGGACACCAGAACACTGAAGCTTTCTTT
TRBJ2-1 | TRBD1 | NA | TRBV6-4 | CASSVQPGGHEQFF | TGTGCCAGCAGTGTCCAACCAGGGGGCCATGAGCAGTTCTTC
TRBJ2-3 | NA | few | TRBV4-1 | CASSHRAPSRTTDTQYF | TGCGCCAGCAGCCACCGCGCACCTAGCAGAACCACAGATACGCAGTATTTT
TRBJ2-1 | TRBD1 | NA | TRBV10-2 | CASSERGRGYNEQFF | TGCGCCAGCAGTGAGAGGGGGCGCGGGTACAATGAGCAGTTCTTC
TRBJ2-1 | NA | NA | TRBV27 | CASSGSVSAYNEQFF | TGTGCCAGCAGCGGGAGTGTGAGCGCCTACAATGAGCAGTTCTTC
TRBJ2-7 | NA | NA | TRBV6-5 | CASSSAEGEQYF | TGTGCCAGCAGTTCCGCAGAGGGTGAGCAGTACTTC
TRBJ2-3 | NA | NA | TRBV5-1 | CASSLVGEGTDTQYF | TGCGCCAGCAGCTTGGTGGGAGAGGGCACAGATACGCAGTATTTT
TRBJ1-1 | NA | NA | TRBV9 | CASSVTVNTEAFF | TGTGCCAGCAGCGTAACGGTGAACACTGAAGCTTTCTTT
TRBJ1-4 | NA | NA | TRBV7-9 | CASSFWAINEKLFF | TGTGCCAGCAGCTTCTGGGCGATTAATGAAAAACTGTTTTTT
TRBJ1-5 | NA | NA | TRBV27 | CASSFKGLGNQPQHF | TGTGCCAGCAGTTTCAAGGGGTTAGGCAATCAGCCCCAGCATTTT
TRBJ2-1 | NA | NA | TRBV29-1 | CSVTHDVNYNEQFF | TGCAGCGTTACACACGACGTTAATTACAATGAGCAGTTCTTC
TRBJ2-2 | NA | few | TRBV9 | CASSVQGSNTGELFF | TGTGCCAGCAGCGTACAGGGCAGCAACACCGGGGAGCTGTTTTTT
TRBJ2-7 | NA | NA | TRBV9 | CASSVTRSSPLYEQYF | TGTGCCAGCAGCGTGACCAGATCGTCTCCCCTCTACGAGCAGTACTTC
TRBJ2-7 | NA | NA | TRBV4-1 | CASSQGDFTYEQYF | TGCGCCAGCAGCCAAGGGGACTTTACCTACGAGCAGTACTTC
TRBJ1-6 | TRBD1 | NA | TRBV5-1 | CASSSGTENSPLHF | TGCGCCAGCAGCTCCGGGACAGAAAATTCACCCCTCCACTTT
TRBJ1-6 | TRBD1 | NA | TRBV25-1 | CASRGQGYSPLHF | TGTGCCAGCAGGGGACAGGGTTATTCACCCCTCCACTTT
TRBJ1-1 | NA | few | TRBV5-1 | CASRAGLGNTEAFF | TGCGCCAGCAGGGCGGGGCTTGGGAACACTGAAGCTTTCTTT
TRBJ2-3 | TRBD1 | NA | TRBV27 | CASSPPRTGSFIDTQYF | TGTGCCAGCAGTCCACCCCGGACAGGATCTTTCATAGATACGCAGTATTTT
TRBJ2-1 | TRBD2 | once | TRBV5-5 | CASCSSGSNEQFF | TGTGCCAGCTGTTCTAGCGGGAGCAATGAGCAGTTCTTC
TRBJ1-1 | NA | NA | TRBV10-3 | CAISSRTPNTEAFF | TGTGCCATCAGTTCTCGGACACCTAACACTGAAGCTTTCTTT